The 13 T cell receptor beta chains listed next were all sequenced from one sample in a study of T cells in Graves' hyperthyroidism and ophthalmopathy. Template material for amplifying TCR beta CDR3 regions consisted of RNA transcripts. In the first-round RT-PCR of the TCR CDR3, the HTBI primer set was used. In TCRdb, the multiplex PCR reads were re-called with MiXCR into one record per CDR3 protein. The sample has about 570,000 distinct CDR3 sequences, 12% to 15% seen once. The sample consisted of blood. The origin of the receptors is a woman in her thirties or forties with Graves' hyperthyroidism.

This clonotype was detected many times. The J gene is TRBJ1-1, the V gene TRBV11-3, with TRBD1 as a possible D gene (6 bases). Germline lookup yields CDR1 SGHNT and CDR2 YENEEA. CDR3 size: 14 residues. V shed 5 bases and J shed 2 bases, with 12 bases lying between them. CDR3: CASSPTTGNTEAFF. For the CDR3, the DNA is TGTGCCAGCAGCCCGACGACAGGTAACACTGAAGCTTTCTTT.

This clonotype has a count of ten or more. V is TRBV27 and J is TRBJ2-7; a possible D gene is TRBD1 (6 bases). This CDR3 is built from 14 residues. Germline V gene lookup returns CDR1 MNHEY and CDR2 SMNVEV (reference sequence). V dropped 2 bases and J dropped 2 bases, with 10 bases sitting between them. In DNA form, the CDR3 reads TGTGCCAGCAGTTTAGCCAGGGGCCCCTACGAGCAGTACTTC. This sequence encodes CASSLARGPYEQYF.

In this sample, this clonotype turned up many times. The chain joins TRBV19 to TRBJ2-7; a weak D match, TRBD1 (6 bases). V dropped 6 bases and J dropped 6 bases, with 15 bases sitting between them. Per germline, CDR1 LNHDA and CDR2 SQIVND (reference sequence). The length of the CDR3 is 13 residues. The CDR3 bases are TGTGCCAGTAGACAGGGTTCCGCCGCCGAGCAGTACTTC. Residues: CASRQGSAAEQYF.

Only one count was recorded for this clonotype. At one of its ends the junction is not consistent with the germline gene, which may arise from a read error. The genes are TRBV20-1 and TRBJ2-5; D gene uncertain. CDR1 and CDR2 from the germline V gene are DFQATT and SNEGSKA (reference sequence). This CDR3 region has 13 residues. The CDR3 here is CSARGSTESLIHF. The CDR3 DNA is TGCAGTGCTAGGGGTTCCACCGAGAGCCTTATCCACTTC.

This rearrangement joins TRBV28 to TRBJ2-2; 8 nucleotides agree with TRBD2. Trimming cost V 7 bases and J 7 bases; bases outside gene matches: 11. This CDR3 has 15 amino acids. Germline lookup yields CDR1 MDHEN and CDR2 SYDVKM. CDR3 coding DNA: TGTGCCAGCAAACCCGGGAGGGCCTTCGTCGGGGAGCTGTTTTTT. This codes for CASKPGRAFVGELFF. The full variable domain, in which reference TRBV28 and TRBJ2-2 provide the parts outside the CDR3, is DVKVTQSSRYLVKRTGEKVFLECVQDMDHENMFWYRQDPGLGLRLIYFSYDVKMKEKGDIPEGYSVSREKKERFSLILESASTNQTSMYLCASKPGRAFVGELFFGEGSRLTVL.

This clonotype was counted ten times or more. The rearrangement uses TRBV18 and TRBJ2-3; D not certain. The germline gives CDR1 KGHSH, CDR2 LQKENI. V lost 3 bases to trimming and J lost 0 bases, with 7 bases between them. The length of the CDR3 is 14 residues. DNA for the CDR3: TGTGCCAGCTCACCCAGTCGAAGCACAGATACGCAGTATTTT. It yields the protein CASSPSRSTDTQYF. Using reference TRBV18 and TRBJ2-3 for the parts outside the CDR3, the full variable domain is NAGVMQNPRHLVRRRGQEARLRCSPMKGHSHVYWYRQLPEEGLKFMVYLQKENIIDESGMPKERFSAEFPKEGPSILRIQQVVRGDSAAYFCASSPSRSTDTQYFGPGTRLTVL.

There are many counts of this clonotype. The chain employs TRBV11-2 and TRBJ2-3; 8 bases map to TRBD2. Per germline, CDR1 SGHAT and CDR2 FQNNGV. This CDR3 is built from 15 residues. V shed 5 bases, J shed 3 bases, and the junction held 7 bases outside the gene matches. The CDR3: CASSPPAGETDTQYF. In DNA form, the CDR3 reads TGTGCCAGCAGCCCCCCAGCGGGAGAGACAGATACGCAGTATTTT.

This clonotype occurred many times. This chain uses TRBV4-1 with TRBJ2-7, with D perhaps TRBD2 (5 bases). Germline CDR1 and CDR2: MGHRA and YSYEKL. The CDR3 loop spans 13 amino acids. V was clipped by 2 bases and J by 3 bases, with 8 bases between them. CDR3 sequence reads: CASSQRTDYEQYF. The CDR3, as DNA: TGCGCCAGCAGCCAACGGACTGACTACGAGCAGTACTTC.

A few counts support this clonotype. The CDR3 is CASSFGRGRNQETQYF. CDR3 bases: TGTGCCAGCAGCTTTGGGAGGGGGCGGAACCAAGAGACCCAGTACTTC. The gene calls are TRBV13 and TRBJ2-5, with D perhaps given as TRBD1 or TRBD2 (7 bases each). Germline CDR1 PRHDT, CDR2 FYEKMQ (reference sequence). The CDR3 contains 16 residues. V lost 3 bases to trimming and J lost 0 bases, with 14 bases between them.

This clonotype has more than one count but fewer than ten. This rearrangement joins TRBV19 to TRBJ1-5; D might be TRBD1 (5 bases). The V and J ends lost 6 bases and 11 bases respectively, with 17 bases between them. The length of the CDR3 is 13 residues. Germline V gene lookup returns CDR1 LNHDA and CDR2 SQIVND (reference sequence). CDR3 in amino acids: CASRSQGAGAQHF. Here the CDR3 DNA reads TGTGCCAGTAGGAGCCAGGGTGCCGGGGCCCAGCATTTT.

This clonotype was observed at least ten times. This chain joins TRBV27 and TRBJ2-5; 8 bases agree with TRBD2. The germline V gene has CDR1 MNHEY and CDR2 SMNVEV (reference sequence). V lost 4 bases, J lost 1 base, and 5 bases stayed unmatched. This CDR3 comprises 15 residues. CDR3 loop: CASSYSGAGQETQYF. CDR3 nucleotide sequence: TGTGCCAGCAGTTATAGCGGGGCGGGCCAAGAGACCCAGTACTTC.

This clonotype was seen repeatedly, ten times or more. The V and J genes are TRBV5-1 and TRBJ2-1; TRBD1 might be the D (5 bases). Germline V lookup: CDR1 SGHRS, CDR2 YFSETQ. This CDR3 has 14 amino acids. With 3 bases removed from V and 6 bases from J, the gap between germline ends came to 13 bases. The chain's CDR3 is CASSYGHDPNEQFF. As DNA, the CDR3 is TGCGCCAGCAGCTACGGACACGACCCCAATGAGCAGTTCTTC. Full variable domain (remainder filled in from reference TRBV5-1 and TRBJ2-1): KAGVTQTPRYLIKTRGQQVTLSCSPISGHRSVSWYQQTPGQGLQFLFEYFSETQRNKGNFPGRFSGRQFSNSRSEMNVSTLELGDSALYLCASSYGHDPNEQFFGPGTRLTVL.

This clonotype was detected many times. The chain combines TRBV2 with TRBJ1-3; 11 bases map to TRBD1. Germline CDR1 reads SNHLY; CDR2 reads FYNNEI. The CDR3 is 13 amino acids. After removal of 10 bases from V and 8 bases from J, the junction contained 7 bases not matched to a gene. Written as DNA, the CDR3 is TGTGCCATTCGGGACAGGGGGATAGACACCATATATTTT. This codes for CAIRDRGIDTIYF. Supplemented by reference TRBV2 and TRBJ1-3, the full variable domain reads EPEVTQTPSHQVTQMGQEVILRCVPISNHLYFYWYRQILGQKVEFLVSFYNNEISEKSEIFDDQFSVERPDGSNFTLKIRSTKLEDSAMYFCAIRDRGIDTIYFGEGSWLTVV.